The 26 T cell receptor beta chains below were found in one sample sequenced in a study of blood T cell repertoires in COVID-19. Data came from immunoSEQ multiplex PCR; TCRdb stores just in-frame clones and leaves some out. The sample has approximately 190,000 clones; about 80% are singletons. Sequencing was performed on peripheral blood. The receptors were sampled from a woman aged 55-70 years with COVID-19, enrolled during active disease.

The count of this clone is one. The V call is TRBV7-8, the J call TRBJ2-3; D call uncertain. This CDR3 is 16 amino acids long. With 3 bases removed from V and 3 bases from J, the gap between germline ends came to 16 bases. In germline, CDR1 is SGHVS, CDR2 FQNEAQ. The CDR3 spells CASSFTLGGVTDTQYF. CDR3 DNA sequence: TGTGCCAGCAGCTTCACCCTCGGCGGAGTGACAGATACGCAGTATTTT.

The rearrangement links TRBV7-2 to TRBJ2-1, with 8 bases fitting TRBD2. The J segment lost 4 bases and the V segment lost 3 bases, leaving 5 bases of the junction unmatched. Germline CDR1 reads SGHTA; CDR2 reads FQGNSA. The CDR3 spans 15 residues. The CDR3 sequence is CASSFRTSGYNEQFF. The CDR3 coding sequence is TGTGCCAGCAGCTTTCGTACTAGCGGATACAATGAGCAGTTCTTC.

The genes are TRBV6-5 and TRBJ2-7, with D maybe TRBD2 (5 bases). CDR3 length: 14 residues. Trimming took 0 bases from V and 4 from J, leaving 10 bases between them. CDR1 and CDR2 (germline): MNHEY, SVGAGI. CDR3 amino acids: CASSYSGASYEQYF. In DNA, the CDR3 is TGTGCCAGCAGTTACTCGGGAGCGAGTTACGAGCAGTACTTC.

V is TRBV6-6 and J is TRBJ2-5; TRBD1 matches 7 bases. The CDR3 has 14 amino acids. With V trimmed by 6 bases and J by 0 bases, 4 bases remained unmatched. Germline V lookup: CDR1 MNHNY, CDR2 SVGAGI (reference sequence). The CDR3 sequence: CASRNTGDQETQYF. The CDR3 DNA reads as TGTGCCAGCAGGAATACAGGGGACCAAGAGACCCAGTACTTC.

The chain carries TRBV9 and TRBJ2-2; 7 bases fit TRBD1. The CDR3 totals 16 residues. CDR1 is SGDLS, CDR2 YYNGEE, per germline. With V trimmed by 2 bases and J by 3 bases, 7 bases remained unmatched. The chain's CDR3 is CASSVAGTADTGELFF. CDR3 nucleotide sequence: TGTGCCAGCAGCGTTGCCGGGACAGCGGACACCGGGGAGCTGTTTTTT.

V usage is TRBV9 and J usage is TRBJ2-5; 7 bases line up with TRBD1. V lost 3 bases, J lost 2 bases, and 4 bases stayed unmatched. The germline V gene encodes CDR1 SGDLS and CDR2 YYNGEE. The CDR3 has 14 amino acids. The CDR3 region has the DNA TGTGCCAGCAGCGCAACGGACAGGCAAGAGACCCAGTACTTC. It is translated as CASSATDRQETQYF.

This clone was detected only a few times. The V gene is TRBV4-1, the J gene TRBJ2-3; D not resolved. The V gene's germline CDR1 is MGHRA and CDR2 YSYEKL. This CDR3 spans 15 amino acids. Trimming took 2 bases from V and 6 from J, leaving 15 bases between them. The CDR3 protein is CASSQSLSRRDTQYF. As DNA, the CDR3 is TGCGCCAGCAGCCAATCCCTCAGTCGCAGGGATACGCAGTATTTT.

The chain is built from TRBV12-3 or TRBV12-4 and TRBJ2-1, with D unclear. The CDR3 is 12 amino acids. The V gene lost 4 bases and the J gene lost 8 bases, with 9 bases spanning the gap. For the CDR3, the DNA is TGTGCCAGCAGTTCGCTACTCCATGAGCAGTTCTTC. Its translation: CASSSLLHEQFF.

This clone was seen a few times. The chain uses TRBV4-1 and TRBJ2-1; 9 nucleotides line up with TRBD2. The J segment lost 8 bases and the V segment lost 0 bases, leaving 17 bases of the junction unmatched. Germline loops: CDR1 MGHRA, CDR2 YSYEKL. CDR3 length: 19 amino acids. The CDR3 DNA sequence: TGCGCCAGCAGCCAAGATAGGGTCTTAGGCGGGAGGGCCGGAGATGAGCAGTTCTTC. This translates into CASSQDRVLGGRAGDEQFF.

The chain has TRBV5-8 and TRBJ1-5; tentative D call: TRBD1 (5 bases). The V end was cut by 4 bases, the J end by 4 bases, with 15 bases between. This CDR3 region has 15 residues. The V gene's germline CDR1 is SGHTS and CDR2 YDEGEE. For the CDR3, the DNA is TGTGCCAGCAGCCCTTCGACAGTCGTAAATCAGCCCCAGCATTTT. Residues: CASSPSTVVNQPQHF.

Regarding this clone: The sample carries other DNA sequences with the same CDR3. The chain is built from TRBV7-9 and TRBJ1-5; no firm D call. Germline assignment: CDR1 SEHNR and CDR2 FQNEAQ (reference sequence). Between the trimmed V and J ends, which lost 3 bases and 4 bases, there was a span of 4 bases. This CDR3 is built from 12 residues. The CDR3 region is CASSLSNQPQHF. CDR3 DNA sequence: TGTGCCAGCAGCTTGAGTAATCAGCCCCAGCATTTT.

The rearrangement joins TRBV7-2 to TRBJ2-3, with D tentatively TRBD1 (6 bases). V gave up 4 bases and J gave up 3 bases, with 11 bases separating them. CDR1 SGHTA and CDR2 FQGNSA come from the germline V gene. The CDR3 loop spans 14 amino acids. Here the CDR3 reads CASSYRVVTDTQYF. In nucleotides, the CDR3 is TGTGCCAGCAGCTACAGGGTGGTTACAGATACGCAGTATTTT.

This chain connects TRBV1 to TRBJ2-2; no DNA check was done on the table's D call, TRBD2. TRBV1 is a known pseudogene. This CDR3 region has 15 residues. This CDR3 is CTSTCPGENTGELFF. CDR3 coding DNA: TGCACCAGCACTTGTCCGGGGGAAAACACCGGGGAGCTGTTTTTT.

The chain carries TRBV19 and TRBJ1-5; D unresolved. Germline CDR1 reads LNHDA; CDR2 reads SQIVND (reference sequence). Between the trimmed V and J ends, which lost 2 bases and 0 bases, there was a span of 5 bases. This CDR3 region has 14 residues. For the CDR3, the DNA is TGTGCCAGTAGTATAACATATAGCAATCAGCCCCAGCATTTT. Its translation is CASSITYSNQPQHF.

This clone occurred a few times. This chain links TRBV6-2 or TRBV6-3 with TRBJ1-2; 7 nucleotides line up with TRBD1. The CDR3 spans 16 residues. The germline V gene has CDR1 MNHEY and CDR2 SVGEGT. V shed 5 bases, J shed 3 bases, and the junction held 12 bases outside the gene matches. This CDR3 reads CASSDDREKRYYGYTF. CDR3 coding DNA: TGTGCCAGCAGTGACGACAGGGAAAAAAGGTACTATGGCTACACCTTC.

The rearrangement links TRBV24-1 to TRBJ1-5, with D possibly being TRBD1 (6 bases). Germline CDR1 and CDR2: KGHDR and SFDVKD. V gave up 9 bases and J gave up 3 bases, with 14 bases separating them. The CDR3 is 14 residues long. As DNA, the CDR3 is TGTGCCACCCAAGGGGGGGTCACCAATCAGCCCCAGCATTTT. It translates to CATQGGVTNQPQHF.

The table lists this clone with a few counts. The chain combines TRBV5-1 with TRBJ2-3; TRBD1 agrees at 9 bases. Germline V gene lookup returns CDR1 SGHRS and CDR2 YFSETQ. J was trimmed by 1 base and V by 3 bases; bases with no gene match: 9. The CDR3 loop spans 17 amino acids. The CDR3 loop reads CASSSITGGGGTDTQYF. The DNA for the CDR3 is TGCGCCAGCAGCTCTATTACAGGGGGCGGTGGCACAGATACGCAGTATTTT.

The genes are TRBV19 and TRBJ1-1, with D maybe TRBD1 (6 bases). The ends were cut back, 2 bases at V and 7 bases at J, with 14 bases in the middle. The CDR3 has 14 residues. Germline-derived CDR1 and CDR2 are LNHDA and SQIVND (reference sequence). CDR3 in amino acids: CASSISRDTGEAFF. In DNA form, the CDR3 reads TGTGCCAGTAGTATAAGTCGGGACACTGGTGAAGCTTTCTTT.

This clone showed up just a few times. V gene TRBV6-6 combines with J gene TRBJ2-3, with 9 bases lining up with TRBD1. The CDR3 runs 18 residues. J lost 2 bases, V lost 5 bases, and 14 bases had no gene match. Germline CDR1 reads MNHNY; CDR2 reads SVGAGI (reference sequence). CDR3: CASSPMDRGLFFTDTQYF. CDR3 bases: TGTGCCAGCAGTCCAATGGACAGGGGCCTCTTTTTCACAGATACGCAGTATTTT.

The rearrangement uses TRBV2 and TRBJ2-3; a weak D match, TRBD2 (5 bases). This CDR3 comprises 16 residues. V lost 4 bases and J 1 base, leaving 15 bases between the germline ends. Per the germline V gene, CDR1 is SNHLY and CDR2 is FYNNEI. The DNA for the CDR3 is TGTGCCAGCAGTGTAAATCCTCTGGGAGGCACAGATACGCAGTATTTT. Translating gives CASSVNPLGGTDTQYF.

The sample holds a few counts of this clone. The chain joins TRBV24-1 to TRBJ1-6, with a weak D call TRBD1 (6 bases). Germline loops: CDR1 KGHDR, CDR2 SFDVKD. The CDR3 spans 17 residues. The germline V and J ends were trimmed by 3 bases and 5 bases, with 16 bases remaining between them. The CDR3 DNA reads TGTGCCACCAGTGATCCCGTGGACAGTGAACATAATTCACCCCTCCACTTT. Protein: CATSDPVDSEHNSPLHF.

J is TRBJ1-1 and V is TRBV18; the D is unclear. The CDR3 extends over 14 amino acids. Germline V lookup: CDR1 KGHSH, CDR2 LQKENI. V shed 6 bases and J shed 1 base, with 12 bases lying between them. The CDR3 protein is CASSLQSRNTEAFF. The CDR3 DNA is TGTGCCAGCTCGCTCCAGTCTCGGAACACTGAAGCTTTCTTT.

V and J are TRBV7-9 and TRBJ1-2; D is unresolved. Trimming shortened V by 5 bases and J by 5 bases, and 15 bases separated the two germline ends. The CDR3 spans 14 residues. Looked up from germline, CDR1 is SEHNR and CDR2 is FQNEAQ (reference sequence). CDR3 sequence: CASSPRESVYGYTF. The CDR3 DNA reads TGTGCCAGCAGCCCCCGGGAATCGGTATATGGCTACACCTTC. Looking up the rest from reference TRBV7-9 and TRBJ1-2 gives the full variable domain: DTGVSQNPRHKITKRGQNVTFRCDPISEHNRLYWYRQTLGQGPEFLTYFQNEAQLEKSRLLSDRFSAERPKGSFSTLEIQRTEQGDSAMYLCASSPRESVYGYTFGSGTRLTVV.

The V and J genes are TRBV7-8 and TRBJ2-7; a possible D gene is TRBD1 (6 bases). The CDR3 consists of 14 residues. V shed 5 bases and J shed 3 bases, with 14 bases lying between them. CDR1 is SGHVS and CDR2 is FQNEAQ in the germline V gene. DNA for the CDR3: TGTGCCAGCAGCAGGGGCCACAGGGTCTACGAGCAGTACTTC. Its translation: CASSRGHRVYEQYF.

As for this clone: Other DNA sequences in this sample translate to the same CDR3. The genes are TRBV9 and TRBJ1-2; D remains ambiguous. Germline lookup yields CDR1 SGDLS and CDR2 YYNGEE. This CDR3 spans 14 amino acids. V was shortened by 2 bases and J by 4 bases, with 12 bases between the two germline ends. CDR3 DNA sequence: TGTGCCAGCAGCGTGGGTGGTGGGAGCTATGGCTACACCTTC. Protein sequence: CASSVGGGSYGYTF.

The chain links TRBV7-9 to TRBJ1-2, with D maybe TRBD1 (6 bases). Germline V gene sequence: CDR1 SEHNR, CDR2 FQNEAQ (reference sequence). V gave up 5 bases and J gave up 2 bases, with 12 bases separating them. The CDR3 is 14 residues long. DNA of the CDR3: TGTGCCAGCAGCACAACAGGGTTAAACTATGGCTACACCTTC. Protein sequence: CASSTTGLNYGYTF.